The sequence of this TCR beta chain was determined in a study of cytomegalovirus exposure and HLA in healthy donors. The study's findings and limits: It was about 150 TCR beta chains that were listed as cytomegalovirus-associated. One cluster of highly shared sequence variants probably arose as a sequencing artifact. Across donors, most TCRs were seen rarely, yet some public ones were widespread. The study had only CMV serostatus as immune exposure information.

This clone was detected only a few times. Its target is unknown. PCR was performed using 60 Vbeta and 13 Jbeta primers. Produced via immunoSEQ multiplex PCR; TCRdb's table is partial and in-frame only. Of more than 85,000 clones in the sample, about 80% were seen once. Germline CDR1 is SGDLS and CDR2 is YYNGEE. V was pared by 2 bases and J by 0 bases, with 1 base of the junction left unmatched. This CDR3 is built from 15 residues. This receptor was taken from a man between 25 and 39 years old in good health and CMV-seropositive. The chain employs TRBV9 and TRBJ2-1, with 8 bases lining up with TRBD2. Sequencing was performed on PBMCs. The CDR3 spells CASSVSGDSYNEQFF. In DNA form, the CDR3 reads TGTGCCAGCAGCGTTAGCGGGGACTCCTACAATGAGCAGTTCTTC.